This record concerns one T cell receptor (beta chain) sequence. Its specific antigen is unknown. Base qualities were left out, and no much larger clone turns up one base away. Using the deep immunoSEQ assay, multiplex PCR amplified TCR CDR3 regions from genomic DNA. Extracted genomic DNA from each cell subset was spread evenly across all wells of several immunoSEQ 96-well plates, with each plate serving as a replicate. Each replicate PCR for sorted subsets received approximately 200 ng genomic DNA, equal to tens of thousands of T cell genomes. Purified libraries were quantified with a Qubit 3.0 fluorometer, sized on a Bioanalyzer 2100, and re-quantified with the KAPA Library Quantification kit. Every immunoSEQ 96-well plate was sequenced on a separate single-read 150-cycle Illumina NextSeq 550 flow cell. Per the authors' processing: Because only junctional sequences without quality scores were contained in the immunoSEQ output, filtering matching that applied to full-length reads could not be performed. Sequences were annotated with PyIR, a Python wrapper for IgBLAST v1.9, using IMGT germline references to assign V/J genes and CDR3. Reads with weak V/J assignments (E-value above 1e-6), missing CDR3, stop codons, out-of-frame junctions, or ambiguous translated residues were removed. V3J clonotypes were defined as sequences sharing the same inferred V gene, J gene, and CDR3 amino acid sequence. To compute the percentage overlap between repertoires, the number of shared unique clonotypes was divided by the size of the smaller repertoire. RTK rarefaction, the Chao1 estimator, and Recon v2.1 estimates of unobserved clonotypes were used to assess repertoire richness. Generation probabilities for all TCRbeta clonotypes obtained by the gDNA method from a handful of donors were computed using OLGA. Drawn from immuneACCESS, this table holds only the in-frame rearrangements with V and J called that TCRdb kept. Clones are partly lost; checked studies trace under half to an unresolved V gene and leave the rest unexplained. The V and J calls and the clone size are those of that table, but D and trimming were determined from the DNA. The sample records just over 2,000,000 clones, roughly 95% of which are singletons. Clones ranked in the top ten supply approximately 0.13% of the sample.

The data originate from a study of shared clonotypes between healthy human individuals (dated by TCRdb to about 2020). Background on the whole study: The cohort comprised a couple of women and a few men aged 18 to 49 years. For each donor, CD4 naive and CD4 memory were each run on three plates, CD8 naive on two plates, and CD8 memory on one plate. To estimate repertoire size and how much clonotype sharing occurs between individuals, the study deeply sequenced the blood TCR repertoires of about five healthy adults. Different laboratories and diverse techniques were used to prepare libraries and sequence TCR repertoires, to increase sequencing depth and limit assay-specific biases. Between about 0.94 and 8.9 billion PBMCs per donor were obtained by leukapheresis. Results and caveats for the whole study, not just this receptor: Sampling was restricted to blood, and TCR repertoires in tissues likely differ from the TCR repertoires found in blood. The genetic and exposure-history diversity represented was limited by the small number of donors. Naive subsets generally had larger estimated clonotype richness than memory subsets. Sharing across a few donors was observed for around 5% of naive CD4, 3% to 3.5% of naive CD8, 2% to 2.5% of memory CD4, and about 0.38% of memory CD8 clonotypes. Even with the large sequencing depth, rarefaction of the sorted-subset datasets indicated that sequencing was incomplete. Pairwise subsampling led to the expectation that sequencing depth would affect the degree of clonotype sharing among donors. Higher generation probabilities were observed for clonotypes shared by all four sorted-subset donors than for non-shared clonotypes.

The CDR3 contains 15 residues, cysteine and phenylalanine counted. Of all the DNA, just the CDR3 is kept, 45 bases in frame from base 1. Taken from the germline V gene, the CDR1 and CDR2 loops are MNHEY and SVGAGI. The V and J ends are trimmed by 4 bases and 0 bases, leaving 11 bases between them. The donors were healthy, HIV-negative adults who had no recently reported acute infections or vaccinations. Every donor was a Caucasian adult living in Nashville, Tennessee, USA. Magnetic negative selection was used to enrich CD4+ T cells, after which naive cells were positively selected on CD45RA and the negative fraction became the memory subset. Blood was obtained by leukapheresis, after which PBMCs were separated by Ficoll-Histopaque density gradient centrifugation and cryopreserved in liquid nitrogen vapor phase. Analytical flow cytometry was used to check the purity and quantity of each magnetically sorted T cell population. Genomic DNA was isolated from each sorted fraction and quantified by UV absorbance on a Nanodrop 2000c.

The sequence was obtained from a man aged 18 to 30 in good health. The rearranged segments are TRBV6-5 and TRBJ2-3, with no D gene named confidently. The sample taken for sequencing was naive CD4+ T cells sorted from blood. Taken with the paper, the label for cell subset or site translates to: CD45RA+ positively selected. The CDR3 loop reads CASSFSVSSTDTQYF. The sequence in DNA is TGTGCCAGCAGTTTCTCGGTTTCTAGCACAGATACGCAGTATTTT.